The clone carrying this T cell receptor beta chain was seen repeatedly, ten times or more. Its antigen is currently unknown. Documented time point: newly diagnosed GD, antithyroid drugs for less than 3 months. Extracted PBMC RNA gave rise to the TCR library. The TCR beta library used iRepertoire HTBI primers with Arm-PCR amplification of CDR3. One entry per CDR3 protein, called by TCRdb with MiXCR from the multiplex PCR reads. The sample yields 680,000 or so distinct CDR3 sequences, roughly 15% seen once. Germline CDR1 reads LNHNV; CDR2 reads YYDKDF (reference sequence). The CDR3 covers 13 residues. V lost 5 bases and J lost 5; bases outside the gene matches: 4. The record originates from a study of regulatory T cells in long-lasting Graves disease. Regarding the study as a whole: Persistent-disease Graves' patients showed less TCR diversity than new cases.

These records were also assigned to another study, of T cells in Graves' hyperthyroidism and ophthalmopathy. From that paper: The study excluded patients with uncontrolled infection, other autoimmune disease, pregnancy or lactation.

The receptor's source is a woman in her twenties or thirties with Graves disease. Material: peripheral blood mononuclear cells (PBMCs), obtained at new diagnosis, from a patient treated with antithyroid drugs. The chain employs TRBV15 and TRBJ1-2, with TRBD1 matching 8 bases. Written as DNA, the CDR3 is TGTGCCACCAGCGTTCGACAGGGGTATGGCTACACCTTC. Protein product: CATSVRQGYGYTF.